The source of this T cell receptor (beta chain) is a study of blood T cells in healthy people across ages. Study overall: Roughly one uniquely barcoded beta molecule per two T cells was captured. Study-level findings and limits: In long-lived donors, naive CD4+ cell counts and diversity exceeded those of aged donors.

Every sample gave at least 5.5 micrograms of total RNA when it was extracted. In germline, CDR1 is SQVTM, CDR2 ANQGSEA. The V gene lost 4 bases and the J gene lost 3 bases, with 10 bases spanning the gap. CDR3 length: 12 amino acids. With a J-beta primer mix and a sample-barcoded 5' primer, a second PCR ran about 7 to 12 cycles. Each cDNA molecule, via a template-switch adaptor with 12 random nucleotides, was tagged. TCRdb used MiXCR to reprocess the 5' RACE reads, holding one entry per CDR3 protein. This table holds 1.5 million to 2 million distinct CDR3 sequences, about 31% found once. About this clonotype itself: What it binds is unknown.

V gene TRBV29-1 combines with J gene TRBJ2-7; TRBD1 might be the D (6 bases). The receptor was isolated from a woman under 40 in good health. Specimen: blood. The CDR3 sequence is CSVAGDRYEQYF. The CDR3 nucleotides read TGCAGCGTTGCAGGGGATCGCTACGAGCAGTACTTC.